This passage covers 2 T cell receptor beta chains from one sample sequenced in a study of T cells in Graves' hyperthyroidism and ophthalmopathy. Researchers amplified the TCR beta CDR3 regions from RNA transcripts. HTBI primers drove first-round RT-PCR of the TCR CDR3. TCRdb reanalysed the multiplex PCR reads using MiXCR and keeps one entry per CDR3 protein. Of some 400,000 distinct CDR3 sequences in the sample, around an eighth are singletons; the top ten hold around 21%. Sequencing was carried out using blood. These TCRs come from a man aged 25 to 40 with Graves' hyperthyroidism that later progressed to Graves' ophthalmopathy.

The table lists this clonotype with many counts. The J gene is TRBJ2-7, the V gene TRBV5-1, with D uncertain. V dropped 0 bases and J dropped 3 bases, with 10 bases sitting between them. The V gene's germline CDR1 is SGHRS and CDR2 YFSETQ. The CDR3 sequence is 14 residues long. In DNA, the CDR3 is TGCGCCAGCAGCTTGGAGGTAGGCCACTACGAGCAGTACTTC. Translating it yields CASSLEVGHYEQYF.

This clonotype showed up just once. The chain employs TRBV6-1 and TRBJ2-7; D may be TRBD1 or TRBD2 (5 bases each). V was pared by 7 bases and J by 7 bases, with 23 bases between. Germline V gene sequence: CDR1 MNHNS, CDR2 SASEGT. This CDR3 region has 15 residues. DNA of the CDR3: TGTGCCAGCAACCGCCGGGACGGCCCCTTGGAAGAGCAGTACTTC. Encoded protein: CASNRRDGPLEEQYF.